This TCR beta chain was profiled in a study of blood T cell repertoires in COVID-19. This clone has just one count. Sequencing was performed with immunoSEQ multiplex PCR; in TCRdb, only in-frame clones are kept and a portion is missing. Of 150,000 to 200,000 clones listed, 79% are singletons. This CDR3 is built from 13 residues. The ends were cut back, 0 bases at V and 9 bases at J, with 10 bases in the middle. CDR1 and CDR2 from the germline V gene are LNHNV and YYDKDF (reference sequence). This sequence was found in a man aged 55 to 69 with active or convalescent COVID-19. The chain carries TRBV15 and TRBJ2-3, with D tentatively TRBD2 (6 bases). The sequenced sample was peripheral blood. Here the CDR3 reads CATSRERRATQYF. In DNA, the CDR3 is TGTGCCACCAGCAGAGAGCGGAGGGCCACGCAGTATTTT.